The T cell receptor beta chain under discussion was sequenced for a study of blood T cell repertoires in COVID-19. About the research overall: Samples of COVID-19 (acute and convalescent) were obtained from the United States, Italy and Spain.

Original processing notes: Estimated nucleated cell counts came from reference gene primer amplification. TCRdb keeps only in-frame clones here, not all; method: immunoSEQ multiplex PCR. V, J and clone size were drawn from that table, and D and trimming were deduced from the DNA. The sample carries fewer than 150,000 clones, roughly 85% recorded once. V gave up 4 bases and J gave up 5 bases, with 19 bases separating them. The CDR3 covers 15 residues. CDR1 is SGHNT, CDR2 YYREEE, per germline (reference sequence). The sample comprised peripheral blood. This TCR was recovered from a man aged 50 to 60 with acute or convalescent COVID-19. J is TRBJ2-7 and V is TRBV5-4; D gene unclear. The CDR3 DNA sequence: TGTGCCAGCAGCATGGACGGCCGTCGGGTCGACGAGCAGTACTTC. It is translated as CASSMDGRRVDEQYF.